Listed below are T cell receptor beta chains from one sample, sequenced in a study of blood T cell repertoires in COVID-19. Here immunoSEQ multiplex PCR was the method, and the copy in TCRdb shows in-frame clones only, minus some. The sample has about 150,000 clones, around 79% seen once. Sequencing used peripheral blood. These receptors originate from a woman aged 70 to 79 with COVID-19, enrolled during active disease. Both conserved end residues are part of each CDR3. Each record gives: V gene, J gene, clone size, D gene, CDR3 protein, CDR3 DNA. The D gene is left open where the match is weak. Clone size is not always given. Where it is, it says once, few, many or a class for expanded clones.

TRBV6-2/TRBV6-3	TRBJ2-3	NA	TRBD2	CASSYSTRGDSTDTQYF	TGTGCCAGCAGTTACTCGACGCGGGGGGATAGCACAGATACGCAGTATTTT
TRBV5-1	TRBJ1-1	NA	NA	CASSLGGSPEAFF	TGCGCCAGCAGCTTGGGAGGGAGCCCTGAAGCTTTCTTT
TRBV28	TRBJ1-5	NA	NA	CASWTYRDQPQHF	TGTGCCAGCTGGACGTACAGGGATCAGCCCCAGCATTTT
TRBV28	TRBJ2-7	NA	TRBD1	CASTTRYGQVSYEQYF	TGTGCCAGCACCACCAGGTACGGACAGGTCTCCTACGAGCAGTACTTC
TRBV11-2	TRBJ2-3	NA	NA	CASSRWGESTDTQYF	TGTGCCAGCAGCCGATGGGGGGAGAGCACAGATACGCAGTATTTT
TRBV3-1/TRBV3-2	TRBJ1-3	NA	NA	CASSSGGSGNTIYF	TGTGCCAGCAGCTCCGGCGGGAGTGGAAACACCATATATTTT
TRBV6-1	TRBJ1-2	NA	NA	CASSEALPGVTGGYTF	TGTGCCAGCAGTGAAGCGCTTCCGGGGGTAACGGGTGGCTACACCTTC
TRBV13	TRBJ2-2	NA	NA	CASSPGARGGPNTGELFF	TGTGCCAGCAGCCCCGGGGCGCGTGGGGGCCCAAACACCGGGGAGCTGTTTTTT
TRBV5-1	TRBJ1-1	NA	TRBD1	CASSLDRQGALAMNTEAFF	TGCGCCAGCAGCTTGGACCGACAGGGGGCACTCGCGATGAACACTGAAGCTTTCTTT
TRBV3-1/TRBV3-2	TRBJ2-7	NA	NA	CASSQGAPYEQYF	TGTGCCAGCAGCCAAGGGGCCCCATACGAGCAGTACTTC
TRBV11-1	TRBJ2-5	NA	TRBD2	CASSPGGRQETQYF	TGTGCCAGCAGCCCGGGGGGGCGGCAAGAGACCCAGTACTTC
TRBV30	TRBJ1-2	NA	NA	CAWRLTGLNYGYTF	TGTGCCTGGAGGCTAACAGGGTTGAACTATGGCTACACCTTC
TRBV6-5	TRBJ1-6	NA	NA	CASTTAYNSPLHF	TGTGCCAGCACCACAGCATATAATTCACCCCTCCACTTT
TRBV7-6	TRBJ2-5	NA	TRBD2	CASSSLSGGAETQYF	TGTGCCAGCAGCTCCCTTAGCGGGGGGGCGGAGACCCAGTACTTC
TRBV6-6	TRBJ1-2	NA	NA	CASSYLENSGYTF	TGTGCCAGCAGTTACCTGGAGAACTCTGGCTACACCTTC
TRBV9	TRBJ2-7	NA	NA	CASSPGQTTTYEQYF	TGTGCCAGCAGCCCCGGACAGACTACAACCTACGAGCAGTACTTC
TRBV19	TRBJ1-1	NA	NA	CASKGGGQMNTEAFF	TGTGCCAGTAAGGGTGGAGGGCAGATGAACACTGAAGCTTTCTTT
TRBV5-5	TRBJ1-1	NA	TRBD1	CASSARDRAGGTEAFF	TGTGCCAGCAGCGCCCGGGACAGGGCAGGGGGCACTGAAGCTTTCTTT
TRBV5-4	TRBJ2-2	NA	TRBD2	CASRSLAGGTTGELFF	TGTGCCAGCAGGTCACTAGCGGGGGGGACCACCGGGGAGCTGTTTTTT
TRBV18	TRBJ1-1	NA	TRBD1	CASSPPSTGGEKAFF	TGTGCCAGCTCACCACCTTCAACAGGGGGAGAAAAAGCTTTCTTT
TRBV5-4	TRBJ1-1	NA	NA	CASSTIHRSNTEAFF	TGTGCCAGCAGCACGATACACCGTTCGAACACTGAAGCTTTCTTT
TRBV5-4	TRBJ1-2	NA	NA	CASSLAQGFADMGGYTF	TGTGCCAGCAGCTTGGCCCAGGGATTCGCTGATATGGGTGGCTACACCTTC
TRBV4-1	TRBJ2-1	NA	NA	CASSRHGGKSSSYNEQFF	TGCGCCAGCAGCCGCCATGGAGGGAAAAGTAGCTCCTACAATGAGCAGTTCTTC
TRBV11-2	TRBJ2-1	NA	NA	CASSLDGRSNYNEQFF	TGTGCCAGCAGCTTAGATGGGAGGAGTAACTACAATGAGCAGTTCTTC
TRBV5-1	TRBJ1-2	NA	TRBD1	CASSFGTGGAYGYTF	TGCGCCAGCAGCTTTGGGACAGGGGGGGCCTATGGCTACACCTTC
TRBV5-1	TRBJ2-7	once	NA	CASSLDGLTSSYEQYF	TGCGCCAGCAGCTTGGATGGGCTAACTAGCTCCTACGAGCAGTACTTC
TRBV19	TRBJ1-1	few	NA	CASSIYPTEAFF	TGTGCCAGTAGTATATACCCGACAGAAGCTTTCTTT
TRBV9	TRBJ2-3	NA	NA	CASSAEPTDTQYF	TGTGCCAGCAGCGCCGAGCCCACAGATACGCAGTATTTT
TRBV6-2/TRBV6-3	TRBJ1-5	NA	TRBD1	CASSPGQGLYSNQPQHF	TGTGCCAGCAGCCCGGGACAGGGCCTTTATAGCAATCAGCCCCAGCATTTT
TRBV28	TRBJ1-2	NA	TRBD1	CASSATGWGYTF	TGTGCCAGCAGCGCGACAGGGTGGGGCTACACCTTC
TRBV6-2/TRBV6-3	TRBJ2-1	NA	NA	CASSSAGDRRQFF	TGTGCCAGCAGTTCCGCAGGGGATCGAAGGCAGTTCTTC
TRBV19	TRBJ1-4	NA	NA	CASNRQESSEKLFF	TGTGCCAGTAATCGACAGGAGTCATCCGAAAAACTGTTTTTT
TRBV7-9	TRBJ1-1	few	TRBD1	CASSQGVDTEAFF	TGTGCCAGCAGCCAGGGGGTAGACACTGAAGCTTTCTTT
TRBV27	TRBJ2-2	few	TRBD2	CASSKRTSGDPNTGELFF	TGTGCCAGCAGTAAGAGGACTAGCGGGGACCCGAACACCGGGGAGCTGTTTTTT